This entry features one T cell receptor (beta chain) sequence. This specimen comes from a study of shared clonotypes between healthy human individuals. About the research overall: Each donor's CD8 memory used one plate, CD8 naive two, each CD4 subset three.

The CDR3 contains 11 residues. Germline CDR1 MGHDK, CDR2 SYGVNS. V was trimmed by 5 bases and J by 6 bases, leaving 7 bases between them. Sequencing was performed with immunoSEQ multiplex PCR; in TCRdb, only in-frame clones are kept and a portion is missing. The data hold 2 million to 2.5 million clones, with 90% to 96% observed a single time. The rearrangement links TRBV25-1 to TRBJ1-1; no clear D. Input material: naive CD4+ T cells sorted from blood. Subset noted: CD45RA+ positively selected. This clonotype originated in a man between 18 and 35 years old in good health. Here the CDR3 reads CASSNGAEAFF. CDR3 DNA: TGTGCCAGCAGTAACGGAGCTGAAGCTTTCTTT.